Listed here are 19 T cell receptor beta chains from one sample, sequenced in a study of brain T cells in children with intractable seizures. Measured with immunoSEQ multiplex PCR; TCRdb has only the in-frame clones, and not every one. The sample lists hundreds of thousands of clones; more than 85% were seen once. Documented time point: blood from clinic visit 5 months post-surgery; TSC patient then seizure free. Sequencing used peripheral blood, obtained approximately 5 months after surgery. These receptors were taken from a boy in the first two years of life with tuberous sclerosis and intractable seizures.

The V gene is TRBV5-6, the J gene TRBJ2-1; 10 bases are a match to TRBD2. CDR1 is SGHDT, CDR2 YYEEEE, per germline. After removal of 0 bases from V and 1 base from J, the junction contained 7 bases not matched to a gene. This CDR3 comprises 18 residues. CDR3 loop: CASSLDSSGGLSYNEQFF. CDR3 bases: TGTGCCAGCAGCTTGGATTCTAGCGGGGGTCTATCCTACAATGAGCAGTTCTTC.

This clone was recorded once. The chain combines TRBV2 with TRBJ2-7; 10 bases are shared with TRBD1. The CDR3 is 13 residues long. Germline V CDR1 and CDR2: SNHLY, FYNNEI. The J segment lost 4 bases and the V segment lost 4 bases, leaving 1 base of the junction unmatched. CDR3 nucleotides: TGTGCCAGCAGTGGGGACAGGGGATACGAGCAGTACTTC. Residues: CASSGDRGYEQYF.

The rearrangement joins TRBV15 to TRBJ2-2; D might be TRBD2 (6 bases). V was shortened by 0 bases and J by 4 bases, with 15 bases between the two germline ends. The V gene's germline CDR1 is LNHNV and CDR2 YYDKDF (reference sequence). The CDR3 length is 17 residues. The DNA for the CDR3 is TGTGCCACCAGCAGAGAAAGAGCTAGCGCGATCACCGGGGAGCTGTTTTTT. Its protein is CATSRERASAITGELFF.

CDR3 nucleotides: TGTGCCGCACAACAGGGGGCGGCCTATGGCTACACCTTC. It specifies CAAQQGAAYGYTF. This chain joins TRBV7-9 and TRBJ1-2, with TRBD1 identical over 9 bases. The V gene's germline CDR1 is SEHNR and CDR2 FQNEAQ (reference sequence). After removal of 11 bases from V and 4 bases from J, the junction contained 8 bases not matched to a gene. The CDR3 is 13 amino acids.

The rearrangement joins TRBV5-6 to TRBJ2-7; D tentatively reads TRBD1 or TRBD2 (5 bases each). CDR1 and CDR2 from the germline V gene are SGHDT and YYEEEE. Between the trimmed V and J ends, which lost 8 bases and 2 bases, there was a span of 17 bases. The CDR3 spans 14 residues. In DNA, the CDR3 is TGTGCCAGTTCCCGGGGACGCTCCACCTACGAGCAGTACTTC. The encoded protein is CASSRGRSTYEQYF.

The chain joins TRBV14 to TRBJ2-7; D is unclear. V lost 0 bases and J 2 bases, leaving 2 bases between the germline ends. Germline V gives CDR1 SGHDN, CDR2 FVKESK. CDR3 length equals 12 residues. CDR3 sequence: CASSQEAYEQYF. The CDR3 nucleotides read TGTGCCAGCAGCCAAGAAGCCTACGAGCAGTACTTC.

The chain joins TRBV29-1 to TRBJ2-1; possibly TRBD1 for D (6 bases). Deletions cut 3 bases from V and 5 bases from J, with 17 bases between. The CDR3 is made up of 15 amino acids. Looked up from germline, CDR1 is SQVTM and CDR2 is ANQGSEA. The CDR3 reads CSVERQDGRNNEQFF. The DNA for the CDR3 is TGCAGCGTTGAGCGACAGGACGGTCGGAACAATGAGCAGTTCTTC.

V usage is TRBV7-9 and J usage is TRBJ2-1; D perhaps matches TRBD2 (6 bases). Deletions cut 2 bases from V and 2 bases from J, with 10 bases between. The CDR3 is made up of 15 amino acids. The germline gives CDR1 SEHNR, CDR2 FQNEAQ (reference sequence). CDR3 in amino acids: CASSLQAGAYNEQFF. The DNA of the CDR3 is TGTGCCAGCAGCTTACAAGCGGGCGCCTACAATGAGCAGTTCTTC.

The chain couples TRBV5-5 to TRBJ2-2; no clear D gene. V was cut by 0 bases and J by 1 base, with 13 bases left in between. The germline V gene encodes CDR1 SGHKS and CDR2 YYEKEE (reference sequence). This CDR3 is built from 17 residues. DNA for the CDR3: TGTGCCAGCAGCTTGGCGGTGGGCGGAAAGAACACCGGGGAGCTGTTTTTT. Translation gives CASSLAVGGKNTGELFF.

The V and J genes are TRBV9 and TRBJ1-1; weak D call: TRBD1 (6 bases). Germline loops: CDR1 SGDLS, CDR2 YYNGEE. CDR3 length: 14 residues. V was cut by 6 bases and J by 3 bases, with 15 bases left in between. The chain's CDR3 is CASTRGQYDTEAFF. CDR3 DNA sequence: TGTGCCAGCACCCGAGGACAGTACGACACTGAAGCTTTCTTT.

This chain links TRBV29-1 with TRBJ2-3, with TRBD2 identical over 9 bases. Germline-derived CDR1 and CDR2 are SQVTM and ANQGSEA. The CDR3 extends over 14 amino acids. V gave up 6 bases and J gave up 2 bases; unmatched junction bases: 6. CDR3 DNA: TGCAGCGTCGCTAGCGGGGCCTTCACAGATACGCAGTATTTT. Amino acids: CSVASGAFTDTQYF.

The J gene is TRBJ1-3, the V gene TRBV10-3; D uncertain. From germline, CDR1 is ENHRY and CDR2 SYGVKD. V was cut by 7 bases and J by 0 bases, with 10 bases left in between. The CDR3 runs 14 residues. For the CDR3, the DNA is TGTGCCATCAACCCGGGAACCTCTGGAAACACCATATATTTT. Protein product: CAINPGTSGNTIYF.

This chain joins TRBV6-5 and TRBJ2-1; 7 bases match TRBD2. Germline assignment: CDR1 MNHEY and CDR2 SVGAGI. This CDR3 spans 15 amino acids. Trimming cost V 5 bases and J 8 bases; bases outside gene matches: 12. CDR3 sequence: CASSKAGEGWDEQFF. In DNA, the CDR3 is TGTGCCAGCAGTAAGGCGGGGGAAGGTTGGGATGAGCAGTTCTTC.

The genes are TRBV27 and TRBJ2-7; maybe TRBD1 (5 bases). Germline values: CDR1 MNHEY, CDR2 SMNVEV (reference sequence). The V gene lost 4 bases and the J gene lost 1 base, with 8 bases spanning the gap. The CDR3 sequence is 13 residues long. CDR3 amino acids: CASSSGSSYEQYF. CDR3 in DNA: TGTGCCAGCAGTTCAGGGTCTTCCTACGAGCAGTACTTC.

The J gene is TRBJ1-1, the V gene TRBV10-3, with D possibly TRBD1 on 6 matching bases. V was cut by 5 bases and J by 3 bases, with 13 bases left in between. Germline CDR1 ENHRY, CDR2 SYGVKD. The CDR3 contains 14 residues. CDR3 bases: TGTGCCATCAGTAGAGGGGGGCGTGACACTGAAGCTTTCTTT. Its translation: CAISRGGRDTEAFF.

This clone has only one observation. The J gene is TRBJ1-3, the V gene TRBV7-9; unclear D gene. The CDR3 covers 17 residues. V gave up 3 bases and J gave up 0 bases, with 15 bases separating them. Germline V CDR1 and CDR2: SEHNR, FQNEAQ (reference sequence). This CDR3 reads CASSLLAGGNSGNTIYF. CDR3 coding DNA: TGTGCCAGCAGCTTGTTGGCAGGAGGGAACTCTGGAAACACCATATATTTT.

This sequence joins TRBV3-1 (or the pseudogene TRBV3-2) and TRBJ2-5, with D possibly called TRBD1 or TRBD2 (5 bases each). The CDR3 is 17 residues long. Per germline, CDR1 LGHDT and CDR2 YNNKEL (reference sequence). Between the trimmed V and J ends, which lost 2 bases and 3 bases, there was a span of 19 bases. The CDR3 region is CASSQQRGRLGEETQYF. CDR3 in DNA: TGTGCCAGCAGCCAACAGAGAGGCCGGCTGGGGGAAGAGACCCAGTACTTC.

This chain joins TRBV20-1 and TRBJ2-2; D is undetermined. The CDR3 consists of 11 residues. The V and J ends lost 0 bases and 8 bases respectively, with 4 bases between them. Looked up from germline, CDR1 is DFQATT and CDR2 is SNEGSKA (reference sequence). The CDR3 region is CSAREAGELFF. Here the CDR3 DNA reads TGCAGTGCTAGAGAGGCGGGGGAGCTGTTTTTT.

The V call is TRBV29-1, the J call TRBJ2-7, with 8 bases aligning to TRBD2. CDR1 and CDR2 (germline): SQVTM, ANQGSEA. V trimming: 4 bases; J trimming: 1 base; junction bases outside the gene matches: 6. The CDR3 consists of 14 residues. This chain's CDR3 is CSVVSPSGSYEQYF. CDR3 nucleotides: TGCAGCGTTGTATCCCCTAGCGGGTCCTACGAGCAGTACTTC.